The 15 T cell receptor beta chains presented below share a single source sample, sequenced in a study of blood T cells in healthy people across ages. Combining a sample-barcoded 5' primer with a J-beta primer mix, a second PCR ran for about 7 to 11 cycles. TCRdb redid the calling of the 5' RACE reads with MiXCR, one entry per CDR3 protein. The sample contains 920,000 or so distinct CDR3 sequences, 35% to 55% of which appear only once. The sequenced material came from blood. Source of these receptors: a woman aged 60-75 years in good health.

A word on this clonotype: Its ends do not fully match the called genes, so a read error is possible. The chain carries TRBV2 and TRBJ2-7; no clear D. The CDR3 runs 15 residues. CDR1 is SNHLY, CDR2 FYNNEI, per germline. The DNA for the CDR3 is TGTGCCAGCAGGGAAGGACGGGCGAATTCCTACGAGCAGTACTTC. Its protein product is CASREGRANSYEQYF.

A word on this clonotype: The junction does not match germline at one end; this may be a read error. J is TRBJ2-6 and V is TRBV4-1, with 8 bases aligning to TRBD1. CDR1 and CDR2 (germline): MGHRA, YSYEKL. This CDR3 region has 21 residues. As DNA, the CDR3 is TGCGCCAGCAGCCAAGCCCCGACAGGGGACTCTTATCTCTCTAGGGCCAACGTCCTGACTTTC. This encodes CASSQAPTGDSYLSRANVLTF.

In nucleotides, the CDR3 is TGCGCCAGCAGTAAGAGCGGCCTAGGAACAGATACGCAGTATTTT. Protein product: CASSKSGLGTDTQYF. The chain employs TRBV10-1 and TRBJ2-3; the D gene is possibly TRBD2 (5 bases). In germline, CDR1 is WNHNN, CDR2 SYGVQD (reference sequence). The CDR3 is made up of 15 amino acids. V lost 5 bases and J 3 bases, leaving 15 bases between the germline ends.

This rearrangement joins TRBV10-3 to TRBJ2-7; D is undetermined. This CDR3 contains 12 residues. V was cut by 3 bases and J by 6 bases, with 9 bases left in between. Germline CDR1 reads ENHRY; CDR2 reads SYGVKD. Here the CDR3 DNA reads TGTGCCATCAGTGAATCCAGCCCCGAGCAGTACTTC. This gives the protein CAISESSPEQYF.

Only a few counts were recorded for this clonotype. The CDR3 coding sequence is TGTGCCAGCAGTTTTGCCACAGGTGGCTATGGCTACACCTTC. Amino acids: CASSFATGGYGYTF. J is TRBJ1-2 and V is TRBV27; D is perhaps TRBD1 (5 bases). Germline V CDR1 and CDR2: MNHEY, SMNVEV (reference sequence). Between the trimmed V and J ends, which lost 3 bases and 4 bases, there was a span of 12 bases. The CDR3 contains 14 residues.

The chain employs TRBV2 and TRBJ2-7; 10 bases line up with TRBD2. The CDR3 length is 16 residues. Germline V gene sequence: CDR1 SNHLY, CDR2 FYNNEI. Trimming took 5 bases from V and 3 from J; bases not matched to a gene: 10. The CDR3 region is CASSTGLAAGDYEQYF. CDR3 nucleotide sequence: TGTGCCAGCAGTACCGGACTAGCGGCAGGGGACTACGAGCAGTACTTC.

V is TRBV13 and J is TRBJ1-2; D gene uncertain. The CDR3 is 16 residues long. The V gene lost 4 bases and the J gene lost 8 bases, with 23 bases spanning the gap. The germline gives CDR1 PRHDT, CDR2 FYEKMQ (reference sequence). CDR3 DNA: TGTGCCAGCAGCTATTCGGAGGTCGTCGAAGGGATAGGCTACACCTTC. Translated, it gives CASSYSEVVEGIGYTF.

The CDR3 loop is CASSRGARTDTQYF. Written as DNA, the CDR3 is TGTGCCAGCAGTAGGGGGGCCCGCACAGATACGCAGTATTTT. This chain joins TRBV6-5 and TRBJ2-3; perhaps D is TRBD1 or TRBD2 (6 bases each). This CDR3 contains 14 residues. CDR1 and CDR2 (germline): MNHEY, SVGAGI. V lost 5 bases, J lost 1 base, and 10 bases lay in between.

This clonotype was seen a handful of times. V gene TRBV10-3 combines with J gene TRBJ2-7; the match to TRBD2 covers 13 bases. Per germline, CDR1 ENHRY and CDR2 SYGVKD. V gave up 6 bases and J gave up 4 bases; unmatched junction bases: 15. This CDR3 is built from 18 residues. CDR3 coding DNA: TGTGCCATCAGCCTCCCAGCTAAGACTAGCGGGAGGAAGTACGAGCAGTACTTC. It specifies CAISLPAKTSGRKYEQYF.

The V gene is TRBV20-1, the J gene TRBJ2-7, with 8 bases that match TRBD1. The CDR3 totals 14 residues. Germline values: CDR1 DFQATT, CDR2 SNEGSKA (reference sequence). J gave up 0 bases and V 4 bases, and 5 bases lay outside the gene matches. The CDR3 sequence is CSATWTGSSYEQYF. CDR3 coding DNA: TGCAGTGCTACCTGGACAGGGAGCTCCTACGAGCAGTACTTC.

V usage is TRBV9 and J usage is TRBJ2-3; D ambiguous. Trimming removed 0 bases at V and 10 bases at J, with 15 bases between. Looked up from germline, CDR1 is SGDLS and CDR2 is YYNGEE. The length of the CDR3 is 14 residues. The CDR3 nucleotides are TGTGCCAGCAGCGTAGGGGGTAGCTTGGATGCGCAGTATTTT. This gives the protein CASSVGGSLDAQYF.

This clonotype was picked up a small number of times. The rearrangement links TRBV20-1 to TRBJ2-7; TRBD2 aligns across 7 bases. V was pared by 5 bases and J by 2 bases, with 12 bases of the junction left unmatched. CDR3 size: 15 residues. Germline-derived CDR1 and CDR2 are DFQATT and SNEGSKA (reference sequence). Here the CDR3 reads CSAHVLGSGPYEQYF. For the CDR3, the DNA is TGCAGTGCTCATGTATTGGGTAGCGGGCCCTACGAGCAGTACTTC.

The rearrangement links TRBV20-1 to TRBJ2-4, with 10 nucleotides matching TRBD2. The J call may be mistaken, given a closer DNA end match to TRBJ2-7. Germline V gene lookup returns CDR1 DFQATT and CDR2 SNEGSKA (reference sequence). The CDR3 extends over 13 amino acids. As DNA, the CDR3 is TGCAGTGCGGCCTTAGCGGGAGGTAACGAGCAGTACTTC. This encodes CSAALAGGNEQYF.

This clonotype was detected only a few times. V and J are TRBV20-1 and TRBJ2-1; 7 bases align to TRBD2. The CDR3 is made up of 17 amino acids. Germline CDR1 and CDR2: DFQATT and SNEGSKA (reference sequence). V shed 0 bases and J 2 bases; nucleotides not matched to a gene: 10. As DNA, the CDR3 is TGCAGTGCTAGAGATGGGAGTGGGAGGGGACCCTACAATGAGCAGTTCTTC. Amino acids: CSARDGSGRGPYNEQFF.

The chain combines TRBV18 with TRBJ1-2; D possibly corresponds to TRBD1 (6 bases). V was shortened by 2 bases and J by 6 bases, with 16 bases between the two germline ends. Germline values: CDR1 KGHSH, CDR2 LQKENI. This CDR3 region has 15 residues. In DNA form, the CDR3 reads TGTGCCAGCTCACCAATATCAGGGGCGCAAGATGGCTACACCTTC. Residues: CASSPISGAQDGYTF.